Shown below are 15 T cell receptor beta chains from a single sample sequenced in a study of post-analysis software for immune sequencing data. General study points: Five TRBV segments were more frequent in patients than controls; TRBV5-6, TRBV5-1 and TRBV20-1 belonged to this group.

Presence of unique molecular identifiers characterized the TCR beta cDNA libraries. Using its own MiXCR run on the PCR reads, TCRdb lists one record per CDR3 protein. Of 650,000 to 850,000 distinct CDR3 sequences listed, approximately 57% are singletons. No antigen is known for these receptors. Specimen: blood. These receptors all come from a girl under 18 with multiple sclerosis.

This clonotype is a singleton in its sample. V is TRBV5-1 and J is TRBJ2-5; 7 positions agree with TRBD2. This CDR3 is built from 18 residues. Trimming removed 4 bases from V and 3 bases from J; junction bases left unmatched: 18. Germline-derived CDR1 and CDR2 are SGHRS and YFSETQ. The CDR3, as DNA: TGCGCCAGCAGCAGAGGACCCGGGGAGCGGGGATGGGAAGAGACCCAGTACTTC. Protein sequence: CASSRGPGERGWEETQYF.

This rearrangement joins TRBV20-1 to TRBJ2-3; perhaps TRBD2 as D (5 bases). Trimming took off 5 bases at V and 3 bases at J, with 12 bases between the two ends. This CDR3 spans 13 amino acids. Germline V gives CDR1 DFQATT, CDR2 SNEGSKA (reference sequence). CDR3 DNA: TGCAGTGCTGAGGGCAGCGGAACAGATACGCAGTATTTT. Protein: CSAEGSGTDTQYF.

This chain uses TRBV2 with TRBJ2-7; 10 bases agree with TRBD2. Germline V gene lookup returns CDR1 SNHLY and CDR2 FYNNEI. J gave up 3 bases and V 8 bases, and 7 bases lay outside the gene matches. The CDR3 has 14 amino acids. The CDR3 loop reads CASVVSGRNYEQYF. The CDR3 DNA reads TGTGCCAGCGTCGTTAGCGGGAGGAACTACGAGCAGTACTTC.

This clonotype was picked up a small number of times. Mismatch with germline at one junction end may stem from a read error. The chain recombines TRBV29-1 with TRBJ2-1; TRBD1 aligns across 7 bases. The germline V gene encodes CDR1 SQVTM and CDR2 ANQGSEA. The CDR3 consists of 14 residues. In nucleotides, the CDR3 is TGCGGCGTTGAGGGGCAGGGGGTACGGAATGAGCAGTTCTTC. Protein product: CGVEGQGVRNEQFF.

J is TRBJ2-1 and V is TRBV6-1; no reliable D call. CDR1 MNHNS and CDR2 SASEGT come from the germline V gene. This CDR3 is built from 14 residues. Trimming removed 6 bases from V and 8 bases from J, with 17 bases in between. CDR3 in amino acids: CASRVLKGIDEQFF. The DNA for the CDR3 is TGTGCCAGCAGGGTCCTGAAGGGAATCGATGAGCAGTTCTTC.

This clonotype turned up a few times. This sequence joins TRBV7-3 and TRBJ2-1; possible D gene TRBD1, 5 bases. Germline assignment: CDR1 SGHTA and CDR2 FQGTGA. Trimming took 5 bases from V and 3 from J, leaving 14 bases between them. This CDR3 contains 15 residues. CDR3 protein: CASSPDSKGYNEQFF. The CDR3 DNA reads TGTGCCAGCAGCCCTGACAGCAAAGGCTACAATGAGCAGTTCTTC. The full variable domain, with the rest looked up from reference TRBV7-3 and TRBJ2-1, is GAGVSQTPSNKVTEKGKYVELRCDPISGHTALYWYRQSLGQGPEFLIYFQGTGAADDSGLPNDRFFAVRPEGSVSTLKIQRTERGDSAVYLCASSPDSKGYNEQFFGPGTRLTVL.

This clonotype showed up just a few times. The chain joins TRBV5-4 to TRBJ2-3; D remains ambiguous. Germline CDR1 reads SGHNT; CDR2 reads YYREEE (reference sequence). Trimming cost V 4 bases and J 5 bases, with 8 bases left between them. The CDR3 has 12 amino acids. CDR3 protein: CASSTVGDTQYF. The CDR3 DNA sequence: TGTGCCAGCAGCACAGTAGGAGATACGCAGTATTTT.

V usage is TRBV5-1 and J usage is TRBJ2-3, with 7 bases that match TRBD2. The CDR3 totals 15 residues. Germline CDR1 is SGHRS and CDR2 is YFSETQ. V was clipped by 7 bases and J by 6 bases; unmatched bases: 14. The CDR3 here is CASGQRGNDRDTQYF. The CDR3 bases are TGCGCCAGCGGCCAGCGGGGTAACGATAGGGATACGCAGTATTTT.

The chain couples TRBV5-1 to TRBJ2-1; 12 nucleotides align to TRBD2. Germline V gene sequence: CDR1 SGHRS, CDR2 YFSETQ. The length of the CDR3 is 21 residues. V gave up 3 bases and J gave up 0 bases; unmatched junction bases: 16. CDR3 region: CASSSDATSGGLRSSYNEQFF. Here the CDR3 DNA reads TGCGCCAGCAGCTCAGACGCAACTAGCGGGGGGCTTAGGAGCTCCTACAATGAGCAGTTCTTC.

The CDR3 sequence is CASSFVGAEKLFF. The CDR3 coding sequence is TGTGCCAGCAGTTTTGTCGGGGCCGAAAAACTGTTTTTT. The V gene is TRBV12-3 or TRBV12-4, the J gene TRBJ1-4, with D perhaps matching TRBD1 (5 bases). The CDR3 has 13 residues. V was pared by 3 bases and J by 8 bases, with 10 bases between.

The rearrangement links TRBV12-3 or TRBV12-4 to TRBJ2-4; D call uncertain. The closer fit of TRBJ2-5 to the DNA end suggests the J call may be wrong. This CDR3 is 14 amino acids long. This CDR3 reads CASRDPPDGETQYF. CDR3 DNA sequence: TGTGCCAGCAGGGATCCCCCCGACGGAGAGACCCAGTACTTC.

This clonotype was seen only a few times. The rearrangement joins TRBV20-1 to TRBJ2-1, with a possible D match to TRBD2 (5 bases). The CDR3 runs 12 residues. CDR1 is DFQATT, CDR2 SNEGSKA, per germline (reference sequence). Between the trimmed V and J ends, which lost 7 bases and 3 bases, there was a span of 10 bases. As DNA, the CDR3 is TGCAGTGGGGCTAGCCGCTACAATGAGCAGTTCTTC. Residues: CSGASRYNEQFF.

The chain carries TRBV3-1 and TRBJ2-5; weak D call: TRBD2 (6 bases). CDR1 and CDR2 from the germline V gene are LGHDT and YNNKEL (reference sequence). The V end was cut by 0 bases, the J end by 5 bases, with 13 bases between. The CDR3 has 15 amino acids. The CDR3 loop reads CASSQDPARGETQYF. The CDR3 DNA follows: TGTGCCAGCAGCCAAGATCCGGCCCGGGGGGAGACCCAGTACTTC.

The rearrangement joins TRBV12-3 or TRBV12-4 to TRBJ1-5; 7 nucleotides match TRBD1. The junction had 6 bases not matched to a gene; V was cut back by 10 bases and J by 0 bases. The CDR3 length is 14 residues. CDR3 sequence reads: CATADRVSNQPQHF. In nucleotides, the CDR3 is TGTGCCACCGCAGACAGGGTTAGCAATCAGCCCCAGCATTTT.

This sequence joins TRBV12-3 or TRBV12-4 and TRBJ2-7; no clear D. Trimming took 1 base from V and 5 from J, leaving 12 bases between them. The CDR3 has 14 residues. The CDR3 DNA is TGTGCCAGCAGTTTAGGTCGCAGACGAAACGAGCAGTACTTC. The encoded protein is CASSLGRRRNEQYF.